One and the same sample provided the 25 T cell receptor beta chains below, sequenced in a study of response to subunit inactivated influenza vaccine. TCRdb itself ran the RT-PCR reads through MiXCR, one entry per CDR3 protein. The repertoire consists of approximately 500,000 distinct CDR3 sequences, with roughly 15% occurring once and the leading ten covering around 10%. The sequences come from PBMCs from blood, collected approximately 12 days after vaccination. The origin of the receptors is a man aged 50-59 years who received an inactivated influenza vaccine.

This clonotype was detected only a few times. This chain joins TRBV3-1 and TRBJ2-1, with 12 bases that match TRBD2. The germline V gene has CDR1 LGHDT and CDR2 YNNKEL (reference sequence). The trim removed 0 bases at V and 6 bases at J, leaving 9 bases unmatched. This CDR3 has 18 residues. The CDR3 protein is CASSQDWDWTSGTNEQFF. The CDR3 coding sequence is TGTGCCAGCAGCCAAGATTGGGACTGGACTAGCGGGACCAATGAGCAGTTCTTC.

This chain joins TRBV4-3 and TRBJ1-5; 11 bases line up with TRBD1. V trimming: 4 bases; J trimming: 3 bases; junction bases outside the gene matches: 5. The CDR3 is made up of 16 amino acids. The V gene's germline CDR1 is LGHNA and CDR2 YSLEER. The CDR3 DNA follows: TGCGCCAGCAGCCCTGGGACAGGGGGGTTCAATCAGCCCCAGCATTTT. Its translation: CASSPGTGGFNQPQHF.

In this sample, this clonotype turned up once. This chain uses TRBV11-2 with TRBJ2-7, with D possibly being TRBD1 (6 bases). The CDR3 runs 14 residues. Germline V CDR1 and CDR2: SGHAT, FQNNGV. V lost 5 bases to trimming and J lost 4 bases, with 15 bases between them. This chain's CDR3 is CASSLGARAYEQYF. CDR3 nucleotide sequence: TGTGCCAGCAGCCTGGGGGCCAGGGCGTACGAGCAGTACTTC.

The J gene is TRBJ1-2, the V gene TRBV5-4, with D uncertain. V lost 4 bases and J 4 bases, leaving 20 bases between the germline ends. The V gene's germline CDR1 is SGHNT and CDR2 YYREEE (reference sequence). The CDR3 length is 16 residues. The CDR3 DNA sequence: TGTGCCAGCAGCGAATTAGACACCCTCCTGCCCTATGGCTACACCTTC. Amino acid sequence: CASSELDTLLPYGYTF.

Details on this clonotype: The germline gene is not matched at one end of the junction; a read error may be the cause. V and J are TRBV20-1 and TRBJ1-2; 8 positions match TRBD1. The CDR3 consists of 15 residues. The V gene's germline CDR1 is DFQATT and CDR2 SNEGSKA (reference sequence). CDR3 coding DNA: TGCAGTGCCAATGGACAGGGCTTGCCCAACTCTGGCTACACCTTC. It encodes CSANGQGLPNSGYTF.

The V call is TRBV12-3 or TRBV12-4, the J call TRBJ2-1; 7 bases align to TRBD1. The trim removed 7 bases at V and 5 bases at J, leaving 26 bases unmatched. The CDR3 loop spans 20 amino acids. CDR3 sequence: CASKYSWDSRLFPRDNEQFF. CDR3 DNA sequence: TGTGCCAGCAAATACTCCTGGGACAGCCGTTTGTTCCCCCGAGACAATGAGCAGTTCTTC.

This clonotype was detected a few times. The chain links TRBV5-1 to TRBJ1-4; a weak D match, TRBD1 (6 bases). Trimming took 4 bases from V and 6 from J, leaving 13 bases between them. The CDR3 is 14 amino acids. Looked up from germline, CDR1 is SGHRS and CDR2 is YFSETQ. The CDR3 bases are TGCGCCAGCAGCCAGGCGGGGGCGGATGAAAAACTGTTTTTT. Translated: CASSQAGADEKLFF.

The chain is built from TRBV11-2 and TRBJ2-1; 13 bases match TRBD2. V gave up 0 bases and J gave up 0 bases; unmatched junction bases: 5. CDR3 length: 19 residues. CDR1 is SGHAT and CDR2 is FQNNGV in the germline V gene. CDR3: CASSLDLLAGGSSYNEQFF. CDR3 in DNA: TGTGCCAGCAGCTTAGATCTACTAGCGGGAGGGAGCTCCTACAATGAGCAGTTCTTC.

There are many counts of this clonotype. The chain uses TRBV5-1 and TRBJ2-3; 7 bases fit TRBD2. After removal of 4 bases from V and 4 bases from J, the junction contained 12 bases not matched to a gene. Germline assignment: CDR1 SGHRS and CDR2 YFSETQ. This CDR3 region has 16 residues. DNA for the CDR3: TGCGCCAGCAGCCCGGTTGGCGGGAGAAGTGCAGATACGCAGTATTTT. Protein product: CASSPVGGRSADTQYF.

This chain connects TRBV29-1 to TRBJ2-3, with a tentative D call TRBD2 (5 bases). The length of the CDR3 is 14 residues. Per germline, CDR1 SQVTM and CDR2 ANQGSEA. V was trimmed by 7 bases and J by 1 base, leaving 15 bases between them. CDR3 DNA sequence: TGCAGCGCATGGACTGCCGGGGGCACAGATACGCAGTATTTT. This gives the protein CSAWTAGGTDTQYF.

The chain couples TRBV12-3 or TRBV12-4 to TRBJ2-7; D remains ambiguous. The CDR3 length is 14 residues. V lost 5 bases and J lost 7, with 18 bases in between. Here the CDR3 DNA reads TGTGCCAGCAGTCCTATCGAGAGGATTGAGGAGCAGTACTTC. It specifies CASSPIERIEEQYF.

This clonotype was counted at least ten times. The chain is built from TRBV7-6 and TRBJ1-6; D not resolved. Germline V CDR1 and CDR2: SGHVS, FNYEAQ. The CDR3 length is 15 residues. The ends were cut back, 5 bases at V and 7 bases at J, with 15 bases in the middle. As DNA, the CDR3 is TGTGCCAGCAGCCGCGGGGAGGGAAGGAATTCACCCCTCCACTTT. The encoded protein is CASSRGEGRNSPLHF.

The gene calls are TRBV20-1 and TRBJ2-1; 8 bases are shared with TRBD2. The germline CDR1 and CDR2 sequences are DFQATT and SNEGSKA (reference sequence). Trimming cost V 0 bases and J 2 bases; bases outside gene matches: 3. CDR3 length equals 15 residues. CDR3 sequence (DNA): TGCAGTGCTAGAGATAGCGGGGTGGCCTACAATGAGCAGTTCTTC. Residues: CSARDSGVAYNEQFF.

This clonotype was observed a handful of times. The V gene is TRBV29-1, the J gene TRBJ2-5; 10 positions agree with TRBD1. V was pared by 6 bases and J by 5 bases, with 9 bases of the junction left unmatched. The CDR3 loop spans 14 amino acids. Germline CDR1 is SQVTM and CDR2 is ANQGSEA. Here the CDR3 DNA reads TGCAGCGTCCGCACGACAGGGGGCAGGGAGACCCAGTACTTC. It codes for CSVRTTGGRETQYF.

This chain uses TRBV20-1 with TRBJ2-2; no reliable D call. This CDR3 contains 16 residues. Germline CDR1 and CDR2: DFQATT and SNEGSKA (reference sequence). V was trimmed by 0 bases and J by 6 bases, leaving 17 bases between them. The CDR3 DNA sequence: TGCAGTGCTAGAGATATGGCTCCAGTGTGGGCCGGGGAGCTGTTTTTT. This gives the protein CSARDMAPVWAGELFF.

The rearrangement uses TRBV21-1 and TRBJ2-1; the table gives TRBD1 as D, unverified against the DNA. TRBV21-1 is flagged as a pseudogene. This CDR3 is built from 17 residues. DNA of the CDR3: TGTGCCAGCAGTCACTTCAGGGACAGGGACTCCTACAATGAGCAGTTCTTC. This sequence encodes CASSHFRDRDSYNEQFF.

The rearrangement uses TRBV7-9 and TRBJ2-1; 12 bases map to TRBD2. Germline-derived CDR1 and CDR2 are SEHNR and FQNEAQ (reference sequence). The V gene end was trimmed by 1 base and the J gene end by 8 bases; junction bases not matched to a gene: 9. The CDR3 extends over 17 amino acids. CDR3 in amino acids: CASSLEGGLAGSDEQFF. CDR3 bases: TGTGCCAGCAGCTTAGAAGGGGGACTAGCGGGCTCGGATGAGCAGTTCTTC.

This clonotype was seen a handful of times. This chain joins TRBV6-1 and TRBJ2-6; D is possibly TRBD1 or TRBD2 (5 bases each). The CDR3 is 17 residues long. Germline loops: CDR1 MNHNS, CDR2 SASEGT. V was trimmed by 10 bases and J by 0 bases, leaving 19 bases between them. The CDR3 region is CATTPGRISSGANVLTF. Written as DNA, the CDR3 is TGTGCCACCACCCCGGGGCGAATTAGCTCTGGGGCCAACGTCCTGACTTTC.

The chain carries TRBV20-1 and TRBJ2-7; 7 bases are a match to TRBD1. V was pared by 2 bases and J by 2 bases, with 3 bases of the junction left unmatched. CDR1 is DFQATT and CDR2 is SNEGSKA in the germline V gene (reference sequence). CDR3 length: 13 amino acids. CDR3: CSARRQGTYEQYF. CDR3 sequence (DNA): TGCAGTGCTAGACGACAGGGTACCTACGAGCAGTACTTC.

This clonotype showed up many times. This chain links TRBV5-6 with TRBJ1-1, with 10 bases matching TRBD1. The CDR3 length is 14 residues. Germline-derived CDR1 and CDR2 are SGHDT and YYEEEE. V was pared by 2 bases and J by 3 bases, with 1 base of the junction left unmatched. CDR3 DNA sequence: TGTGCCAGCAGCTTTGGACAGGGGGACACTGAAGCTTTCTTT. Amino acids: CASSFGQGDTEAFF.

This clonotype was seen repeatedly, ten times or more. The chain employs TRBV6-2 or TRBV6-3 and TRBJ1-5; perhaps TRBD1 as D (5 bases). This CDR3 is built from 14 residues. Per the germline V gene, CDR1 is MNHEY and CDR2 is SVGEGT. The ends were cut back, 2 bases at V and 3 bases at J, with 8 bases in the middle. The CDR3 region has the DNA TGTGCCAGCAGTTACGCAGGGACCAATCAGCCCCAGCATTTT. Protein product: CASSYAGTNQPQHF.

This clonotype turned up a few times. The chain carries TRBV28 and TRBJ2-7; D possibly corresponds to TRBD2 (6 bases). This CDR3 is 15 amino acids long. The germline V gene has CDR1 MDHEN and CDR2 SYDVKM. V gave up 10 bases and J gave up 4 bases, with 23 bases separating them. This CDR3 reads CATGDRGYGGYEQYF. DNA of the CDR3: TGTGCCACGGGTGACCGGGGGTACGGTGGGTACGAGCAGTACTTC. Together with reference TRBV28 and TRBJ2-7, the CDR3 gives the full variable domain: DVKVTQSSRYLVKRTGEKVFLECVQDMDHENMFWYRQDPGLGLRLIYFSYDVKMKEKGDIPEGYSVSREKKERFSLILESASTNQTSMYLCATGDRGYGGYEQYFGPGTRLTVT.

There are a few counts of this clonotype. The CDR3 DNA follows: TGTGCCAGCAGCCGGTATCAGGGGGCAACCTACAATGAGCAGTTCTTC. Protein: CASSRYQGATYNEQFF. The rearrangement links TRBV7-8 to TRBJ2-1; 8 positions agree with TRBD1. The length of the CDR3 is 16 residues. Trimming at V came to 5 bases and at J to 2 bases, leaving 8 bases not matched to a gene. Germline CDR1 reads SGHVS; CDR2 reads FQNEAQ.

This clonotype was seen a few times. The gene calls are TRBV10-3 and TRBJ1-3, with no clear D. Trimming removed 9 bases from V and 0 bases from J, with 6 bases in between. Germline CDR1 ENHRY, CDR2 SYGVKD. This CDR3 has 12 amino acids. The DNA for the CDR3 is TGTGCCATTGTAAGCTCTGGAAACACCATATATTTT. It encodes CAIVSSGNTIYF.

This clonotype showed up many times. The rearrangement uses TRBV6-2 or TRBV6-3 and TRBJ1-5; D gene uncertain. The CDR3 totals 19 residues. Trimming took 0 bases from V and 2 from J, leaving 20 bases between them. Germline V gene sequence: CDR1 MNHEY, CDR2 SVGEGT. This CDR3 reads CASSYSSRSGFGGNQPQHF. As DNA, the CDR3 is TGTGCCAGCAGTTACTCGTCGAGGTCGGGCTTCGGGGGCAATCAGCCCCAGCATTTT.